These 9 T cell receptor beta chains share one sample of origin, sequenced in a study of blood T cell repertoires in COVID-19. TCRdb keeps only in-frame clones here, not all; method: immunoSEQ multiplex PCR. The top ten clones hold roughly 4% of a sample with fewer than 500,000 clones, 80% to 90% of them seen once. Sequenced material: peripheral blood. The receptors here all came from a woman aged 30 to 39 with acute or convalescent COVID-19.

This clone appeared a single time. The chain is built from TRBV7-3 and TRBJ2-7, with 7 bases identical to TRBD1. The V gene's germline CDR1 is SGHTA and CDR2 FQGTGA. The CDR3 is 14 amino acids. The junction had 5 bases not matched to a gene; V was cut back by 1 base and J by 5 bases. The CDR3 loop reads CASSLMQGVDEQYF. The DNA of the CDR3 is TGTGCCAGCAGCTTAATGCAGGGGGTGGACGAGCAGTACTTC.

This rearrangement joins TRBV6-5 to TRBJ1-4; no clear D. The germline V gene has CDR1 MNHEY and CDR2 SVGAGI. CDR3 length equals 15 residues. Trimming cost V 5 bases and J 0 bases, with 10 bases left between them. CDR3 residues: CASSNRVATNEKLFF. The CDR3 DNA reads as TGTGCCAGCAGTAACCGGGTCGCAACTAATGAAAAACTGTTTTTT.

In DNA form, the CDR3 reads TGTGCCAGTAGTCCCCAACCCCGACAGAGCTATGGCTACACCTTC. It yields the protein CASSPQPRQSYGYTF. V gene TRBV19 combines with J gene TRBJ1-2, with D perhaps TRBD1 (5 bases). The CDR3 is 15 residues long. V was shortened by 5 bases and J by 4 bases, with 17 bases between the two germline ends. CDR1 is LNHDA and CDR2 is SQIVND in the germline V gene (reference sequence).

Concerning this clone: This CDR3 is also generated by other DNA sequences in the sample. CDR3 DNA sequence: TGTGCCAGCAGTTACTCTCAAAACTATGGCTACACCTTC. Protein sequence: CASSYSQNYGYTF. This chain links TRBV6-5 with TRBJ1-2; D is uncertain. CDR1 is MNHEY, CDR2 SVGAGI, per germline. Between the trimmed V and J ends, which lost 0 bases and 2 bases, there was a span of 4 bases. The CDR3 sequence is 13 residues long.

CDR3 nucleotide sequence: TGTGCCAGCAGCTATGGACTGGCCTACGAGCAGTACTTC. Its protein is CASSYGLAYEQYF. This sequence joins TRBV12-3 or TRBV12-4 and TRBJ2-7; tentatively, D is TRBD2 (5 bases). The length of the CDR3 is 13 residues. V lost 6 bases to trimming and J lost 2 bases, with 11 bases between them.

The chain combines TRBV7-9 with TRBJ2-5, with TRBD2 identical over 10 bases. Germline V gene data show CDR1 as SEHNR and CDR2 as FQNEAQ (reference sequence). V shed 11 bases, J shed 4 bases, and the junction held 4 bases outside the gene matches. CDR3 length equals 12 residues. CDR3 DNA sequence: TGTGCCTCTCGACTAGCGGGAGAGACCCAGTACTTC. It is translated as CASRLAGETQYF.

This clone was seen a few times. The chain couples TRBV28 to TRBJ1-6; 7 bases line up with TRBD1. The CDR3 totals 15 residues. From germline, CDR1 is MDHEN and CDR2 SYDVKM. V lost 5 bases, J lost 9 bases, and 10 bases stayed unmatched. CDR3 loop: CASSPRDRVSSPLHF. The CDR3 DNA is TGTGCCAGCAGTCCCAGAGACAGGGTTAGTTCACCCCTCCACTTT.

V usage is TRBV6-5 and J usage is TRBJ2-7, with TRBD1 matching over 8 bases. The germline gives CDR1 MNHEY, CDR2 SVGAGI. The CDR3 covers 14 residues. The trim removed 9 bases at V and 4 bases at J, leaving 11 bases unmatched. This CDR3 reads CASTGTGVFYEQYF. The CDR3 DNA follows: TGTGCCAGTACCGGGACAGGAGTTTTTTACGAGCAGTACTTC.

The chain employs TRBV19 and TRBJ2-5; D is possibly TRBD1 (6 bases). The CDR3 extends over 15 amino acids. Looked up from germline, CDR1 is LNHDA and CDR2 is SQIVND (reference sequence). V lost 6 bases to trimming and J lost 4 bases, with 18 bases between them. This CDR3 reads CASRATSTGLETQYF. The CDR3 DNA follows: TGTGCCAGTAGGGCCACATCGACAGGACTAGAGACCCAGTACTTC.